This T cell receptor (beta chain) was recorded in a study of T cell repertoires in cytomegalovirus infection. For the study at large: CMV infection together with matching HLA type was indicated by public TCR beta signatures. Points from the study as a whole: Using cumulative public TCR beta family frequency, the authors identified those who carried CMV together with the relevant HLA.

TCRdb redid the calling of the reads with MiXCR, one entry per CDR3 protein. This table has 900,000 to 950,000 distinct CDR3 sequences, roughly 30% appearing once. This clonotype was observed a handful of times. Its antigen is undetermined. With 0 bases clipped from V and 4 bases from J, the junction kept 12 bases outside the gene matches. Germline lookup yields CDR1 MGHDK and CDR2 SYGVNS. This CDR3 has 19 residues. V usage is TRBV25-1 and J usage is TRBJ2-2; 9 positions match TRBD2. The clonotype was recovered from a human donor in good health (CMV status not recorded). Some clones in this sample may be carry-over from other donors' samples. The material sequenced was cultured CD8+ T cells from PBMCs, taken from culture after CMV antigen stimulation. CDR3 sequence (DNA): TGTGCCAGCAGTGAATATTTTCCTAGCGGGGAGCGTATCACCGGGGAGCTGTTTTTT. This codes for CASSEYFPSGERITGELFF. The entire variable domain, with the rest obtained from reference TRBV25-1 and TRBJ2-2, is as follows: EADIYQTPRYLVIGTGKKITLECSQTMGHDKMYWYQQDPGMELHLIHYSYGVNSTEKGDLSSESTVSRIRTEHFPLTLESARPSHTSQYLCASSEYFPSGERITGELFFGEGSRLTVL.